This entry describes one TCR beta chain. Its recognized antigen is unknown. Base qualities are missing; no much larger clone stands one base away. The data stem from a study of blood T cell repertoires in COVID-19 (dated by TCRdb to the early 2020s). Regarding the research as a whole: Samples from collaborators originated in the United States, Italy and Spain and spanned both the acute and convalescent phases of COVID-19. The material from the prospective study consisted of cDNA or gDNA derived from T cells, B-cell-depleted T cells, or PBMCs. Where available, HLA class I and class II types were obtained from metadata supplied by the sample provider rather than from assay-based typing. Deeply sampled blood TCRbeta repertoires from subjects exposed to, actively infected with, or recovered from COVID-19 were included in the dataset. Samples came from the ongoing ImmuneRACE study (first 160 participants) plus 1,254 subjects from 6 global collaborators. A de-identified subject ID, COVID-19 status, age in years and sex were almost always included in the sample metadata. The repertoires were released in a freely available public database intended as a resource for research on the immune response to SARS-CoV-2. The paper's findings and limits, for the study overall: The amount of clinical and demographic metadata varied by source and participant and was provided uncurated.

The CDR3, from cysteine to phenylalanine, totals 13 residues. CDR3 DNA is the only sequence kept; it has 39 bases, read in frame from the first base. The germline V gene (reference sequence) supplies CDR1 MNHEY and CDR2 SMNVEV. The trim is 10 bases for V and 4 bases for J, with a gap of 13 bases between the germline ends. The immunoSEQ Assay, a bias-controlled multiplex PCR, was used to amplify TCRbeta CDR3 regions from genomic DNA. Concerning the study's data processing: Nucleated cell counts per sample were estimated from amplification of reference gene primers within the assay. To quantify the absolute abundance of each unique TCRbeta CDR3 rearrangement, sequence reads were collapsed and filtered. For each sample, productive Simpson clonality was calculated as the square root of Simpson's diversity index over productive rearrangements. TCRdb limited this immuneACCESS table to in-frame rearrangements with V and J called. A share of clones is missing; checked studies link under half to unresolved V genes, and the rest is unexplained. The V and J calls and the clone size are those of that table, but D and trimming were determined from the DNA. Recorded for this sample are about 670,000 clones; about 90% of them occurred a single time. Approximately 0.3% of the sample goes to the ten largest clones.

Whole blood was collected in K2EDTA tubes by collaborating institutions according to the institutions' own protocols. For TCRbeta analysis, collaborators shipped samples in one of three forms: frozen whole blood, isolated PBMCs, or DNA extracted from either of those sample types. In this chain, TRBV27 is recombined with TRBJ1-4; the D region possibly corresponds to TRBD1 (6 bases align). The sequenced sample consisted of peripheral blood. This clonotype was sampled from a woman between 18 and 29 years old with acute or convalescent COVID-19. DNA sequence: TGTGCCACCCGGACAGCCCTTAATGAAAAACTGTTTTTT. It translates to CATRTALNEKLFF.